This TCR beta chain was documented in a study of shared clonotypes between healthy human individuals. Data came from immunoSEQ multiplex PCR; TCRdb stores just in-frame clones and leaves some out. The data contain around 940,000 clones, about three quarters of them seen just once; the ten biggest clones take up over 1.3%. The CDR3 consists of 14 residues. Germline CDR1 reads SGHTA; CDR2 reads FQGNSA. Between the trimmed V and J ends, which lost 0 bases and 9 bases, there was a span of 12 bases. The study's findings and limits: The rarefaction results pointed to incomplete sorted-subset sequencing despite large depth.

Regarding this clone: Its target is unknown.

V gene TRBV7-2 combines with J gene TRBJ2-1; TRBD1 is a possible D gene (6 bases). The clonotype comes from a man aged 18 to 29 in good health. Sequences were obtained from memory CD4+ T cells sorted from blood. The sample's subset: CD45RA-negative fraction. CDR3 loop: CASSLARDRLEQFF. CDR3 nucleotide sequence: TGTGCCAGCAGCTTAGCGAGAGACAGGCTTGAGCAGTTCTTC.